The 7 T cell receptor beta chains in this list originate from one sample, sequenced in a study of cytomegalovirus exposure and HLA in healthy donors. Primers for the PCR totalled 60 Vbeta and 13 Jbeta. The repertoire was sequenced with immunoSEQ multiplex PCR; TCRdb's copy has only in-frame clones and lacks some. The sample has about 210,000 clones, around 84% seen once. The sequenced sample consisted of PBMCs. The receptors shown here come from a girl aged 2-10 years in good health and CMV-seronegative.

The V call is TRBV6-1, the J call TRBJ1-3; tentative D call: TRBD1 (5 bases). The germline CDR1 and CDR2 sequences are MNHNS and SASEGT. The CDR3 has 15 amino acids. The ends were cut back, 0 bases at V and 10 bases at J, with 16 bases in the middle. DNA for the CDR3: TGTGCCAGCAGTGAAGCGTCACTCACAGGCTCGACCATATATTTT. This sequence encodes CASSEASLTGSTIYF.

This clone was observed a few times. The V call is TRBV2, the J call TRBJ1-3; no firm D call. Between the trimmed V and J ends, which lost 3 bases and 0 bases, there was a span of 12 bases. CDR3 size: 16 residues. The V gene's germline CDR1 is SNHLY and CDR2 FYNNEI. The chain's CDR3 is CASSELAGTSGNTIYF. The CDR3 coding sequence is TGTGCCAGCAGTGAGTTGGCAGGCACCTCTGGAAACACCATATATTTT.

The chain employs TRBV5-1 and TRBJ1-2; TRBD1 agrees at 9 bases. This CDR3 region has 14 residues. V lost 4 bases and J lost 8; bases outside the gene matches: 9. The germline V gene has CDR1 SGHRS and CDR2 YFSETQ. DNA of the CDR3: TGCGCCAGCAGCACGGACAGGGGATTAGGCGGCTACACCTTC. This translates into CASSTDRGLGGYTF.

V usage is TRBV30 and J usage is TRBJ2-1, with D perhaps matching TRBD1 (6 bases). The V end was cut by 2 bases, the J end by 7 bases, with 12 bases between. CDR3 length equals 13 residues. The germline CDR1 and CDR2 sequences are GTSNPN and SVGIG (reference sequence). CDR3 DNA: TGTGCCTGGAGTAGGGGGAGAGGGAATGAGCAGTTCTTC. Protein product: CAWSRGRGNEQFF. Looking up the rest from reference TRBV30 and TRBJ2-1 gives the full variable domain: SQTIHQWPATLVQPVGSPLSLECTVEGTSNPNLYWYRQAAGRGLQLLFYSVGIGQISSEVPQNLSASRPQDRQFILSSKKLLLSDSGFYLCAWSRGRGNEQFFGPGTRLTVL.

The chain combines TRBV7-8 with TRBJ2-7, with D maybe TRBD1 (6 bases). The CDR3 loop spans 13 amino acids. Germline CDR1 and CDR2: SGHVS and FQNEAQ. Trimming removed 1 base from V and 6 bases from J, with 10 bases in between. CDR3 residues: CASSLGHRVEQYF. As DNA, the CDR3 is TGTGCCAGCAGCTTAGGACACAGGGTCGAGCAGTACTTC.

The chain joins TRBV6-1 to TRBJ2-3, with TRBD1 identical over 9 bases. Trimming removed 8 bases from V and 6 bases from J; junction bases left unmatched: 6. The germline V gene encodes CDR1 MNHNS and CDR2 SASEGT. The CDR3 extends over 13 amino acids. The CDR3 region is CASDDRGWDTQYF. The CDR3 region has the DNA TGTGCCAGCGACGACAGGGGGTGGGATACGCAGTATTTT.

The chain has TRBV4-1 and TRBJ2-1, with 8 bases fitting TRBD2. The junction had 8 bases not matched to a gene; V was cut back by 4 bases and J by 0 bases. The CDR3 is 17 amino acids. CDR1 is MGHRA and CDR2 is YSYEKL in the germline V gene. CDR3 in amino acids: CASSLLLAALSYNEQFF. In nucleotides, the CDR3 is TGCGCCAGCAGCCTCCTACTAGCGGCCCTCTCCTACAATGAGCAGTTCTTC.